This entry concerns a single T cell receptor (beta chain). Its antigen is unidentified. Via MiXCR, TCRdb re-called the 5' RACE reads, giving one row per CDR3 protein. The sample consists of 300,000 to 350,000 distinct CDR3 sequences, approximately 19% of them appearing once. The data were taken from a study of T-cell memory formation after mild COVID-19. Study as a whole: The two donors had largely donor-specific TCR clusters.

The CDR3 has 15 amino acids. V was clipped by 0 bases and J by 7 bases, with 11 bases between them. The germline V gene encodes CDR1 SGHRS and CDR2 YFSETQ. Study outcomes and limitations: There were some responding clones in pre-infection memory, which suggested that cross-reactive memory had joined. Clones that contracted from day 15 to 85 had balanced CD4/CD8; later expanders were CD4+ biased. Contracting CD8+ clones were enriched in EMRA, CD4+ mainly in CM and EM.

The source of this sequence is a man younger than 30 who had mild COVID-19 (a few samples of this study predate the infection). Cell type and time point are not known. This chain uses TRBV5-1 with TRBJ1-6, with D uncertain. Sequencing was done on a sample of PBMCs or a T cell subset sorted from them (not recorded which). This chain's CDR3 is CASSLEGGWNSPLHF. The CDR3 DNA reads TGCGCCAGCAGCTTGGAAGGTGGATGGAATTCACCCCTCCACTTT.